These 8 T cell receptor beta chains were all obtained from the same sample, sequenced in a study of blood T cell repertoires in COVID-19. The assay was immunoSEQ multiplex PCR, and TCRdb's table has in-frame clones only and misses some. The table has approximately 210,000 clones, approximately 90% seen once. Material for sequencing was peripheral blood. Receptors were obtained from a man younger than 45 with acute or convalescent COVID-19.

J is TRBJ1-4 and V is TRBV7-9; the D gene is possibly TRBD1 (5 bases). Germline loops: CDR1 SEHNR, CDR2 FQNEAQ (reference sequence). Trimming pared 6 bases from V and 7 bases from J, leaving 12 bases between. This CDR3 is 13 amino acids long. CDR3 in amino acids: CASRKSGGEKLFF. Here the CDR3 DNA reads TGTGCCAGCAGGAAATCGGGGGGTGAAAAACTGTTTTTT.

V is TRBV7-3 and J is TRBJ2-5; 8 bases are shared with TRBD2. The germline CDR1 and CDR2 sequences are SGHTA and FQGTGA. The CDR3 has 16 amino acids. J was trimmed by 0 bases and V by 5 bases; bases with no gene match: 8. For the CDR3, the DNA is TGTGCCAGCAGCCCCTTCGGGACTAGATACCAAGAGACCCAGTACTTC. It translates to CASSPFGTRYQETQYF.

The V and J genes are TRBV27 and TRBJ2-5; D might be TRBD1 (6 bases). This CDR3 is built from 14 residues. Trimming removed 10 bases at V and 5 bases at J, with 20 bases between. The V gene's germline CDR1 is MNHEY and CDR2 SMNVEV (reference sequence). The CDR3 region has the DNA TGTGCCACCCGGCAGGGGCCCCAGTGGGAGACCCAGTACTTC. This encodes CATRQGPQWETQYF.

The chain joins TRBV5-4 to TRBJ2-5, with no clear D. V dropped 0 bases and J dropped 6 bases, with 9 bases sitting between them. Per germline, CDR1 SGHNT and CDR2 YYREEE (reference sequence). The CDR3 extends over 13 amino acids. The CDR3 sequence: CASSLDYTKTQYF. CDR3 DNA sequence: TGTGCCAGCAGCTTGGACTATACGAAGACCCAGTACTTC.

This clone was counted a single time. CDR3 in amino acids: CAISEDQTTSWTGETGELFF. The CDR3 DNA reads TGTGCCATCAGCGAGGACCAAACAACCTCCTGGACAGGGGAGACCGGGGAGCTGTTTTTT. This chain uses TRBV10-3 with TRBJ2-2; 9 nucleotides match TRBD1. The CDR3 contains 20 residues. Germline V gene data show CDR1 as ENHRY and CDR2 as SYGVKD. V lost 6 bases, J lost 5 bases, and 22 bases stayed unmatched.

The chain uses TRBV5-1 and TRBJ2-1, with D possibly TRBD1 on 6 matching bases. The CDR3 has 14 amino acids. V was shortened by 4 bases and J by 4 bases, with 12 bases between the two germline ends. Germline lookup yields CDR1 SGHRS and CDR2 YFSETQ. CDR3 sequence reads: CASSGQTAYNEQFF. CDR3 coding DNA: TGCGCCAGCAGCGGACAGACAGCTTACAATGAGCAGTTCTTC.

V gene TRBV5-1 combines with J gene TRBJ1-5; D is possibly TRBD1 (6 bases). V dropped 4 bases and J dropped 6 bases, with 11 bases sitting between them. Germline V gives CDR1 SGHRS, CDR2 YFSETQ. The CDR3 has 13 residues. The CDR3 coding sequence is TGCGCCAGCAGCCTGACAGGTGGTCAGCCCCAGCATTTT. Amino acid sequence: CASSLTGGQPQHF.

This clone was picked up one time. This chain uses TRBV20-1 with TRBJ2-3, with D perhaps TRBD2 (6 bases). Germline V gene data show CDR1 as DFQATT and CDR2 as SNEGSKA (reference sequence). Trimming pared 6 bases from V and 6 bases from J, leaving 10 bases between. This CDR3 contains 11 residues. The CDR3 nucleotides read TGCAGTGCGCAGCTAGCGGATACGCAGTATTTT. It encodes CSAQLADTQYF.